A selection of T cell receptor beta chains follows, all from one sample in a study of cytomegalovirus exposure and HLA in healthy donors. TCRdb keeps only in-frame clones here, not all; method: immunoSEQ multiplex PCR. The sample lists around 150,000 clones; 76% were seen once. Material for sequencing was PBMCs. These receptors were obtained from a male donor in good health and CMV-seronegative. Each CDR3 is given with its conserved first and last residue. A D gene is named only where the DNA matches it firmly. Clone size is shown for a subset of rows, as once, few, many or a class of expanded clone.

j_gene | abundance | v_gene | d_gene | CDR3nt | CDR3aa
TRBJ2-7 | - | TRBV10-1 | - | TGCGCCATCACGGGTGGGAGCAGCTCCTACGAGCAGTACTTC | CAITGGSSSYEQYF
TRBJ1-3 | - | TRBV28 | TRBD1 | TGTGCCAGCAGTTCAACCACAGGGGGCTACGGAAACACCATATATTTT | CASSSTTGGYGNTIYF
TRBJ1-5 | - | TRBV5-4 | - | TGTGCCAGCAGCTTGGCCGGGGGCAATCAGCCCCAGCATTTT | CASSLAGGNQPQHF
TRBJ1-1 | once | TRBV7-9 | - | TGTGCCAGCAGCAATCAGGAGAACACTGAAGCTTTCTTT | CASSNQENTEAFF
TRBJ1-2 | - | TRBV9 | TRBD1 | TGTGCCAGCAGCGTAGATAGGACAGGGACTAACTATGGCTACACCTTC | CASSVDRTGTNYGYTF
TRBJ1-1 | - | TRBV21-1 | - | TGTGCCAGCAGCGACCCCGCGCGGGAGAACACTGAAGCTTTCTTT | CASSDPARENTEAFF
TRBJ1-6 | - | TRBV19 | TRBD1 | TGTGCCAGTAGTCCAGGGGGCTCCGTCCCCCTCCACTTT | CASSPGGSVPLHF
TRBJ1-5 | - | TRBV7-2 | - | TGTGCCAGCAGCTTGTGGGCCTCACTGAATAGCAATCAGCCCCAGCATTTT | CASSLWASLNSNQPQHF
TRBJ1-2 | - | TRBV29-1 | TRBD1 | TGCAGCGTTCCGACAGGGCCCTATGGCTACACCTTC | CSVPTGPYGYTF
TRBJ2-7 | - | TRBV6-6 | TRBD1 | TGTGCCAGCGGGACTCCTCAGGGGGCCGAGCAGTACTTC | CASGTPQGAEQYF
TRBJ2-7 | once | TRBV5-1 | TRBD1 | TGCGCCAGCAGCCTTGGGACAGGGGGTGAGCAGTACTTC | CASSLGTGGEQYF
TRBJ1-3 | - | TRBV28 | - | TGTGCCAGCACTGACGGGAGCTCTGGAAACACCATATATTTT | CASTDGSSGNTIYF
TRBJ1-1 | - | TRBV30 | - | TGTGCCTGGAGTGCTCAGAGGTATAACACTGAAGCTTTCTTT | CAWSAQRYNTEAFF
TRBJ2-3 | - | TRBV9 | - | TGTGCCAGCAGCTCGAGAGTGGGGGGTGGAGATACGCAGTATTTT | CASSSRVGGGDTQYF
TRBJ2-6 | - | TRBV6-1 | TRBD2 | TGTGCCAGCAGTGCGATAGCGGGGGGCGCCTCTGGGGCCAACGTCCTGACTTTC | CASSAIAGGASGANVLTF
TRBJ2-1 | - | TRBV25-1 | - | TGTGCCAGCAGTGGACCCCCGGGCGGGCAATTGTACAATGAGCAGTTCTTC | CASSGPPGGQLYNEQFF
TRBJ2-5 | - | TRBV7-8 | TRBD2 | TGTGCCAGCAGCTCCGGACTAGAAGAGACCCAGTACTTC | CASSSGLEETQYF